This T cell receptor beta chain came from a study of blood T cell repertoires in COVID-19. At the level of the study: Specimens from acute and convalescent COVID-19 originated in the United States, Italy and Spain. PBMCs, B-cell-depleted T cells, or T cells provided the cDNA or gDNA that made up the material.

CDR1 and CDR2 from the germline V gene are LGHDT and YNNKEL (reference sequence). V was clipped by 5 bases and J by 2 bases, with 14 bases between them. CDR3 length equals 15 residues. As originally analysed: Reference gene primers were amplified, and this amplification served to estimate nucleated cell counts. Assay used: immunoSEQ multiplex PCR; TCRdb lists only in-frame clones, some missing. V, J and clone size derive from that table, while D and trimming were established from the DNA sequence. The sample records some 200,000 clones, roughly nine tenths being singletons. This sequence joins TRBV3-1 (or the pseudogene TRBV3-2) and TRBJ2-3; D is possibly TRBD2 (5 bases). This TCR was sampled from a man between 60 and 75 years old with active or convalescent COVID-19. Material: peripheral blood. The CDR3 sequence: CASSFHPGNTDTQYF. CDR3 nucleotide sequence: TGTGCCAGCAGCTTTCATCCGGGAAACACAGATACGCAGTATTTT.